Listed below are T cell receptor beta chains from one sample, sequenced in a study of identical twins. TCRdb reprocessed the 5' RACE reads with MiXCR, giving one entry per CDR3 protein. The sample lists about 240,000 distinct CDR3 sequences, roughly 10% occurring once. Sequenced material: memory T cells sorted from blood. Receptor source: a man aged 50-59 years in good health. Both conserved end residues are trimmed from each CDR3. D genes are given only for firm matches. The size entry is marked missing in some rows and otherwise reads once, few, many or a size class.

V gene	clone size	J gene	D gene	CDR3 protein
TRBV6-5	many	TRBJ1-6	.	ASSYSGLRAYSPLH
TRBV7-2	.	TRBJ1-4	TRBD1	ASSSIRAGGKLF
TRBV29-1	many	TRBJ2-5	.	SVPIGVAQTQY
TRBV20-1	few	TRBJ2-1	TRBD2	SARGQRTSGIPSYNEQF
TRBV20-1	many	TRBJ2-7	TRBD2	SAREYGTSLYEQY
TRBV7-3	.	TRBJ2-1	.	ASSTGTYNEQF
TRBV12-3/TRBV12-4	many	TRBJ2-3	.	ASSLAGVDTQY
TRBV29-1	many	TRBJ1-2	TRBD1	SVEGQGAAGYT
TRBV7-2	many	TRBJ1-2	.	ASSLDPVVSTYGYT
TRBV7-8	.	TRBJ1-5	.	ASGGDGPNQPQH
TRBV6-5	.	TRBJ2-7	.	ASSYSGEETYEQY
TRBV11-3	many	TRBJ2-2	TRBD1	ASSPHRGRTGELF
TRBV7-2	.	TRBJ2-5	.	ASSLARVAAETQY
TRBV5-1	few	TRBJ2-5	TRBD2	ASSSTSGVSWETQY
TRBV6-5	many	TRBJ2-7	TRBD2	ASSGGWEQY
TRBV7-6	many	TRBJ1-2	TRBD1	ASSPSDRGPYYGYT
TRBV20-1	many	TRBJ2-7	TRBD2	SARDRTSGGTSYEQY
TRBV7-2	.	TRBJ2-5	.	ASSSTGYQETQY
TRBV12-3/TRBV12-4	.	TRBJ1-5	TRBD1	ASSLGGQDKTQH
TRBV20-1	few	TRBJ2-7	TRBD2	SAIPGLANSYEQY
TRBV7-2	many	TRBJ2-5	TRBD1	ASSLVTGTGGLETQY
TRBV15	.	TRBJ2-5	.	ATSRRGPPETQY
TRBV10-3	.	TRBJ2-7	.	AISTGSSYEQY
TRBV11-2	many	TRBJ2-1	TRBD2	ASSLVVRGTSGFNEQF
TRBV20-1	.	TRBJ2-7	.	SARDLDKRAYEQY
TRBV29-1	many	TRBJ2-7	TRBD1	SVGTGNEQY
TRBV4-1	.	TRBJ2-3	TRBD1	ASSLGTGLVADTQY
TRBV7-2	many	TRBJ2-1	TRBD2	ASSLRLAGHNEQF
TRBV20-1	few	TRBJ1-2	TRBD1	SARDLDRVNYGYT
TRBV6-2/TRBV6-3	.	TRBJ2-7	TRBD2	ASSRTRFGTTVYEQY
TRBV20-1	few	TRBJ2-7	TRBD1	SARRDSFKY
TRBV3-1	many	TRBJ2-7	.	ASSQSGRADEQY
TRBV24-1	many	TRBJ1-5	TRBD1	ATRSRRGQDQNQPQH
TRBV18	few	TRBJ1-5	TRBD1	ASSPPGQGSQPQH
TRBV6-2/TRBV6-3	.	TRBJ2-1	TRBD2	ASSPGLAARGEF
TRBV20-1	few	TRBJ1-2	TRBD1	SATTGDGGYT
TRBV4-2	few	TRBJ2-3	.	ASSRLITGGYTDTQY